This TCR beta chain was obtained from a study of shared clonotypes between healthy human individuals. Naive CD8 cells comprised CD45RO-negative, CCR7-positively selected cells, excluding terminally differentiated effector memory CD45RA+ cells. Germline CDR1 and CDR2: MNHEY and SMNVEV (reference sequence). Trimming cost V 6 bases and J 3 bases, with 14 bases left between them. The CDR3 consists of 14 residues. Profiled with immunoSEQ multiplex PCR; TCRdb holds only in-frame clones, not every one. Of hundreds of thousands of clones in the sample, 96% were seen once. The rearrangement uses TRBV27 and TRBJ1-2; D is unclear. The clonotype was recovered from a woman younger than 45 in good health. The sample consisted of naive CD8+ T cells sorted from blood. The CDR3 region is CASRKNPGDYGYTF. For the CDR3, the DNA is TGTGCCAGCAGAAAAAATCCAGGAGACTATGGCTACACCTTC.